This T cell receptor beta chain appears in the sequencing data of a study of cytomegalovirus exposure and HLA in healthy donors. Notes on the study in general: Clonal expansion, a later analysis showed, was greater in HLA-associated TCR beta chains than in equally common others. It was confirmed in vitro that a few of the CMV-associated chains were specific for CMV antigens.

A word on this clone: Its antigen remains unidentified.

The study ran its PCR with 60 Vbeta and 13 Jbeta primers. Libraries were prepared by immunoSEQ multiplex PCR; TCRdb keeps only in-frame clonotypes and omits some of them. The sample yields approximately 190,000 clones, 77% seen once. The V end lost 5 bases, the J end lost 6 bases, and 17 bases lay between the germline ends. The CDR3 spans 14 residues. CDR1 is SGHTA and CDR2 is FQGNSA in the germline V gene. The specimen sequenced was PBMCs. The clonotype originates from a woman aged 25 to 39 in good health and CMV-seropositive. The chain is built from TRBV7-2 and TRBJ2-7, with D possibly matching TRBD2 (5 bases). In DNA, the CDR3 is TGTGCCAGCAGCGTCGGCTCTCGGGGATCCGAGCAGTACTTC. It is translated as CASSVGSRGSEQYF.